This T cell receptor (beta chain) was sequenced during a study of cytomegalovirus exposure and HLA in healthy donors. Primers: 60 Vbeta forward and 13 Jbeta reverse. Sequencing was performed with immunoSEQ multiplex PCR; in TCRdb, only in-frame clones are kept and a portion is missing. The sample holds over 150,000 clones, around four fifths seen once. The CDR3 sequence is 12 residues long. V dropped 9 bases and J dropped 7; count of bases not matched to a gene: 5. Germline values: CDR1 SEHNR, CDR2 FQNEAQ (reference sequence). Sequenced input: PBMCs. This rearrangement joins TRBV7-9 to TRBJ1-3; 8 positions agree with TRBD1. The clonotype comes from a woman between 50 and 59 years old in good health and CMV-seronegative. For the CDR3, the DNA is TGTGCCAGAGGACAGGGATTGAACACCATATATTTT. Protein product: CARGQGLNTIYF.